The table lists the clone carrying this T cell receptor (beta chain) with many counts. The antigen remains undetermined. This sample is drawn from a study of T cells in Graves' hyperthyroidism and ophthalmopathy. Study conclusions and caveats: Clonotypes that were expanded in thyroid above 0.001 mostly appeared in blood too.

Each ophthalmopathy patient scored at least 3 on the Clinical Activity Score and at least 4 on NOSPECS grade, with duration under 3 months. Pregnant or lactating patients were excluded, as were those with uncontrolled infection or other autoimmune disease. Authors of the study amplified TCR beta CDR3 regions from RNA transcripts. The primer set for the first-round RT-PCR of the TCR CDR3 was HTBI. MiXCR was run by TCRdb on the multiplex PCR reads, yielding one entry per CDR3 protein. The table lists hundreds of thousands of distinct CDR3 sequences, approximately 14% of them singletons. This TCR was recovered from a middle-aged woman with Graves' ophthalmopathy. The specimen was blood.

CDR3 amino acids: CASNNQRAARQETQYF. Written as DNA, the CDR3 is TGTGCCAGCAACAACCAACGGGCGGCCCGCCAAGAGACCCAGTACTTC. The chain recombines TRBV11-2 with TRBJ2-5; D remains unclear. In germline, CDR1 is SGHAT, CDR2 FQNNGV. Trimming stripped 7 bases from V and 1 base from J, with 19 bases between. This CDR3 is 16 amino acids long.